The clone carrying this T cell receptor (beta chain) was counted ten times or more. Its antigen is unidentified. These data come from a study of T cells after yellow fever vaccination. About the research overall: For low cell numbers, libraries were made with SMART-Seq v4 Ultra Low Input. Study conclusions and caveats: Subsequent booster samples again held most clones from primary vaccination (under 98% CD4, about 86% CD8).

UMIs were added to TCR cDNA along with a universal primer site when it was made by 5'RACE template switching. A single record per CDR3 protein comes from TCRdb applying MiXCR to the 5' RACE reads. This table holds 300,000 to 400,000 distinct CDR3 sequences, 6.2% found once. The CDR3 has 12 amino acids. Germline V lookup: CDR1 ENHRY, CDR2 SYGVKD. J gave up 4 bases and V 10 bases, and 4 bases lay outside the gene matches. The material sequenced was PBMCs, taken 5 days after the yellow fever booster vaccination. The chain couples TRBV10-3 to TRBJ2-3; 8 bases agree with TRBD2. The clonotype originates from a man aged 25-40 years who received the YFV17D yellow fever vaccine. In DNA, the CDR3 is TGTGCCACCGGGACTAGTGCAGATACGCAGTATTTT. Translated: CATGTSADTQYF.